The rows below give T cell receptor beta chains drawn from one sample of a study of HIV-infected children after antiretroviral therapy interruption. TCRdb ran MiXCR on the 3' RACE reads and lists one entry per CDR3 protein. The table shows about 15,000 distinct CDR3 sequences, with 3% to 3.5% occurring only once. The sequenced sample was CD45RA+ CD4+ T cells from PBMCs, obtained from a donor given antiretroviral therapy, either interrupted or continuous. These receptors were obtained from a child aged 2 to 17 with HIV. Each CDR3 is given with its conserved first and last residue. D genes are given only for firm matches. Some rows have no size entry. The others give once, few or many, or a class for an expanded clone.

>many|TRBJ1-2|TRBV7-2|NA
CASSLSPGDGYTF
TGTGCCAGCAGCTTATCCCCGGGCGATGGCTACACCTTC
>many|TRBJ1-2|TRBV20-1|NA
CSARGQASNYGYTF
TGCAGTGCTAGAGGGCAGGCCTCAAACTATGGCTACACCTTC
>many|TRBJ1-3|TRBV19|NA
CASSATGLPNQASGNTIYF
TGTGCCAGCTCAGCGACAGGATTACCCAACCAAGCCTCTGGAAACACCATATATTTT
>many|TRBJ1-5|TRBV11-2|NA
CASSLRSNQPQHF
TGTGCCAGCAGCTTGAGGAGCAATCAGCCCCAGCATTTT
>many|TRBJ1-6|TRBV11-2|TRBD1
CASSTGQGYNSPLHF
TGTGCCAGCAGCACGGGACAGGGATATAATTCACCCCTCCACTTT
>many|TRBJ2-4|TRBV2|TRBD1
CASSLRQGQNTLYF
TGTGCCAGCAGTCTTAGACAGGGACAAAACACCTTGTACTTT
>many|TRBJ2-3|TRBV29-1|NA
CAMGGLSSTDTQYF
TGCGCTATGGGGGGCCTATCTAGCACAGATACGCAGTATTTT
>many|TRBJ2-7|TRBV29-1|NA
CSVDETAGDEQYF
TGCAGCGTTGACGAGACAGCAGGAGACGAGCAGTACTTC
>many|TRBJ1-3|TRBV29-1|NA
CSVGEGPRDTIYF
TGCAGCGTTGGGGAGGGGCCGCGAGACACCATATATTTT
>many|TRBJ2-1|TRBV5-4|TRBD1
CASSRGQGEYNEQFF
TGTGCCAGCAGCCGGGGACAGGGAGAATACAATGAGCAGTTCTTC
>many|TRBJ1-2|TRBV7-9|NA
CASSPQPDYGYTF
TGTGCCAGCAGCCCCCAGCCGGACTATGGCTACACCTTC
>few|TRBJ1-4|TRBV29-1|NA
CSVNQPNEKLFF
TGCAGCGTCAACCAGCCTAATGAAAAACTGTTTTTT
>medium-sized|TRBJ1-5|TRBV28|TRBD1
CASSSNRGQGDNQPQHF
TGTGCCAGCAGTTCAAACCGCGGACAGGGGGACAATCAGCCCCAGCATTTT
>many|TRBJ2-3|TRBV3-1|NA
CASSRGSRTDTQYF
TGTGCCAGCAGCCGAGGGAGCCGCACAGATACGCAGTATTTT
>many|TRBJ1-5|TRBV12-3/TRBV12-4|NA
CASSLGQPQHF
TGTGCCAGCAGTTTGGGCCAGCCCCAGCATTTT
>NA|TRBJ1-1|TRBV28|NA
CASSSPSDGNTEAFF
TGTGCCAGCAGTTCACCCTCAGACGGGAACACTGAAGCTTTCTTT
>many|TRBJ1-1|TRBV28|TRBD1
CASSLQGWVGTEAFF
TGTGCCAGCAGCTTACAGGGGTGGGTTGGCACTGAAGCTTTCTTT
>many|TRBJ2-2|TRBV7-3|NA
CASSSPNTGELFF
TGTGCCAGCAGCAGCCCTAACACCGGGGAGCTGTTTTTT
>many|TRBJ2-3|TRBV12-3/TRBV12-4|TRBD2
CASRAGGPLDTQYF
TGTGCCAGCAGAGCGGGGGGCCCCCTTGATACGCAGTATTTT
>medium-sized|TRBJ2-5|TRBV10-3|NA
CAINGGAGGETQYF
TGTGCCATCAACGGGGGAGCAGGGGGAGAGACCCAGTACTTC
>many|TRBJ1-1|TRBV20-1|NA
CSAGRGGVDTEAFF
TGCAGTGCTGGAAGAGGGGGGGTCGACACTGAAGCTTTCTTT
>many|TRBJ1-1|TRBV6-2/TRBV6-3|NA
CASSRGRTEAFF
TGTGCCAGCAGCCGTGGGCGCACTGAAGCTTTCTTT
>many|TRBJ1-1|TRBV5-5|NA
CASSLTGTSEAFF
TGTGCCAGCAGCTTGACAGGGACGTCTGAAGCTTTCTTT
>many|TRBJ2-7|TRBV6-1|NA
CASSVFGAYEQYF
TGTGCCAGCAGTGTGTTCGGTGCCTACGAGCAGTACTTC
>large|TRBJ2-7|TRBV12-3/TRBV12-4|NA
CASSFVIYEQYF
TGTGCCAGCAGTTTCGTAATATACGAGCAGTACTTC
>many|TRBJ1-4|TRBV20-1|TRBD1
CSAPNRGREEKLFF
TGCAGTGCCCCGAACAGGGGGCGAGAAGAAAAACTGTTTTTT
>many|TRBJ1-1|TRBV4-2|NA
CASSQPGIGTEAFF
TGTGCCAGCAGCCAACCGGGGATTGGGACTGAAGCTTTCTTT
>many|TRBJ1-3|TRBV12-3/TRBV12-4|NA
CASSLTESGNTIYF
TGTGCCAGCAGTTTAACGGAGTCCGGAAACACCATATATTTT
>many|TRBJ1-5|TRBV20-1|NA
CSARASIGEGGQPQHF
TGCAGTGCTAGAGCCTCTATCGGGGAGGGCGGTCAGCCCCAGCATTTT
>many|TRBJ2-7|TRBV14|NA
CASSQKRDSDFYEQYF
TGTGCCAGCAGCCAAAAGCGGGACAGCGATTTCTACGAGCAGTACTTC
>medium-sized|TRBJ1-6|TRBV24-1|NA
CATSEDSNSPLHF
TGTGCCACCAGTGAGGACAGCAATTCACCCCTCCACTTT
>many|TRBJ2-6|TRBV5-1|NA
CASSLGGPGANVLTF
TGCGCCAGCAGCTTGGGGGGCCCTGGGGCCAACGTCCTGACTTTC
>medium-sized|TRBJ1-3|TRBV5-5|TRBD1
CASSLGQGRGNTIYF
TGTGCCAGCAGCTTGGGACAGGGTCGGGGAAACACCATATATTTT
>many|TRBJ1-1|TRBV30|NA
CAWSVQLLNTEAFF
TGTGCCTGGAGTGTACAACTGCTAAACACTGAAGCTTTCTTT
>many|TRBJ1-4|TRBV19|NA
CASAGVAEKLFF
TGTGCCAGTGCCGGAGTTGCAGAAAAACTGTTTTTT
>few|TRBJ1-5|TRBV29-1|NA
CSVRNRTQPQHF
TGCAGCGTTAGGAATCGAACTCAGCCCCAGCATTTT
>many|TRBJ1-5|TRBV12-3/TRBV12-4|NA
CASKLGSSASNQPQHF
TGTGCCAGCAAACTGGGAAGCTCCGCTAGCAATCAGCCCCAGCATTTT
>few|TRBJ2-1|TRBV20-1|NA
CSARRRSNEQFF
TGCAGTGCTAGACGGCGCAGCAATGAGCAGTTCTTC
>many|TRBJ1-2|TRBV3-1|NA
CASSHLGDGGGYTF
TGTGCCAGCAGCCACCTAGGGGACGGCGGTGGCTACACCTTC
>NA|TRBJ1-2|TRBV15|TRBD1
CATSRGEGQGNTF
TGTGCCACCAGCAGAGGAGAGGGACAGGGGAACACCTTC
>many|TRBJ2-3|TRBV2|NA
CASCEFGLGDTQYF
TGTGCCAGTTGCGAGTTCGGTTTGGGAGATACGCAGTATTTT
>many|TRBJ2-2|TRBV9|NA
CASSVRGQGNTGELFF
TGTGCCAGCAGCGTAAGAGGGCAGGGTAACACCGGGGAGCTGTTTTTT
>many|TRBJ2-3|TRBV20-1|NA
CSARGGMLRGPLTLDTQYF
TGCAGTGCTAGAGGGGGAATGTTGAGGGGACCCCTAACCTTAGATACGCAGTATTTT
>NA|TRBJ2-4|TRBV6-6|TRBD1
CASGEGTGGRQNTLYF
TGTGCCAGCGGTGAGGGGACAGGGGGCAGGCAAAACACCTTGTACTTT
>many|TRBJ2-7|TRBV2|NA
CASRTALKAYEQYF
TGTGCCAGCCGGACAGCTCTCAAGGCCTACGAGCAGTACTTC
>many|TRBJ1-6|TRBV19|NA
CASSNPSGSPLHF
TGTGCCAGTAGTAACCCGAGCGGATCACCCCTCCACTTT
>many|TRBJ2-7|TRBV20-1|NA
CSARLIRDLAHEQYF
TGCAGTGCTAGGCTAATCCGGGACTTAGCCCACGAGCAGTACTTC
>many|TRBJ1-2|TRBV7-2|TRBD1
CASSLGQQGIESNYGYTF
TGTGCCAGCAGCTTAGGTCAACAGGGGATAGAATCTAACTATGGCTACACCTTC
>many|TRBJ1-4|TRBV6-2/TRBV6-3|TRBD1
CASGRFRGRFSTNEKLFF
TGTGCCAGCGGGAGATTCAGGGGGCGCTTTTCAACTAATGAAAAACTGTTTTTT
>many|TRBJ2-1|TRBV7-3|NA
CASSLRDWGVAEQFF
TGTGCAAGCAGCTTAAGGGACTGGGGGGTTGCTGAGCAGTTCTTC
>many|TRBJ1-2|TRBV28|TRBD1
CAVHRGTTYGYTF
TGTGCCGTTCACAGGGGGACCACCTATGGCTACACCTTC
>many|TRBJ2-7|TRBV6-1|NA
CASSEALGVLREQYF
TGTGCCAGCAGTGAAGCGCTAGGGGTGCTCCGCGAGCAGTACTTC
>many|TRBJ1-2|TRBV20-1|NA
CSARAGAYGYTF
TGCAGTGCTAGAGCGGGGGCCTATGGCTACACCTTC
>many|TRBJ2-5|TRBV7-2|TRBD2
CASTKGLGPGETQYF
TGTGCCAGCACCAAGGGACTAGGGCCGGGCGAGACCCAGTACTTC